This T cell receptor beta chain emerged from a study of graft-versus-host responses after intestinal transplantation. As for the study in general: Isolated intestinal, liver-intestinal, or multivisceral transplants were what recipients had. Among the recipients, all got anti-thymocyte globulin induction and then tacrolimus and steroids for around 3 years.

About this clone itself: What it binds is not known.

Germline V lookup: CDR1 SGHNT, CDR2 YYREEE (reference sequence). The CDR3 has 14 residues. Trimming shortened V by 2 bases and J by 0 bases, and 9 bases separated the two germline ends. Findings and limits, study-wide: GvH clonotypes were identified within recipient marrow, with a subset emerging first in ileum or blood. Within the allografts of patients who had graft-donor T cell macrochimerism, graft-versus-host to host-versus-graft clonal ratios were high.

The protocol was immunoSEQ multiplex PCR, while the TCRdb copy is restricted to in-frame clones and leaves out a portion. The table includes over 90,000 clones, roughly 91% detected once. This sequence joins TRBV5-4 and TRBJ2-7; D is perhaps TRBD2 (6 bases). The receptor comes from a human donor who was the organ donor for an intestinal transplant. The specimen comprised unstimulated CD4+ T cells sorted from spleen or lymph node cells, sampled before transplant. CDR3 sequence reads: CASSLGGSSYEQYF. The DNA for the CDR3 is TGTGCCAGCAGCTTAGGAGGGAGCTCCTACGAGCAGTACTTC.